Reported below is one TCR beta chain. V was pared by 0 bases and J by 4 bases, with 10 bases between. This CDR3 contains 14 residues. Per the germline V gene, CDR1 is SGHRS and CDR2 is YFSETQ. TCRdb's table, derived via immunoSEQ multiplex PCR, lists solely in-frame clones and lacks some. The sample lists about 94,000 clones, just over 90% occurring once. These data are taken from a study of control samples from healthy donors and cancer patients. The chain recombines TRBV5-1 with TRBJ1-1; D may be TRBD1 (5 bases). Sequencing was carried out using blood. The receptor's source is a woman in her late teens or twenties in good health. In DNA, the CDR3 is TGCGCCAGCAGCTTGGCCAGGGTCGGCACTGAAGCTTTCTTT. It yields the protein CASSLARVGTEAFF. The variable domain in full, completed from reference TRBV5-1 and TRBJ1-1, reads KAGVTQTPRYLIKTRGQQVTLSCSPISGHRSVSWYQQTPGQGLQFLFEYFSETQRNKGNFPGRFSGRQFSNSRSEMNVSTLELGDSALYLCASSLARVGTEAFFGQGTRLTVV.